Below, 10 T cell receptor beta chains from the same sample are listed, as sequenced in a study of Graves' ophthalmopathy and Graves' hyperthyroidism. Amplification of the TCR beta CDR3 regions used RNA transcripts (as template). Second-round multiplex PCR came after first-round RT-PCR with HTBI primers. TCRdb passed the multiplex PCR reads through MiXCR, listing each CDR3 protein once. The repertoire includes 900,000 to 1,200,000 distinct CDR3 sequences, about two fifths of them detected once, and roughly 11% sits in the top ten. Sequenced input: peripheral blood or thyroid tissue (not recorded which). These receptors all stem from an adult man with Graves' hyperthyroidism.

This clonotype appeared many times. This chain joins TRBV10-3 and TRBJ1-6, with TRBD1 matching 9 bases. The J segment lost 0 bases and the V segment lost 3 bases, leaving 3 bases of the junction unmatched. This CDR3 region has 17 residues. The germline CDR1 and CDR2 sequences are ENHRY and SYGVKD. CDR3 amino acids: CAISDPTGGSYNSPLHF. CDR3 nucleotide sequence: TGTGCCATCAGTGACCCGACAGGGGGCTCCTATAATTCACCCCTCCACTTT.

The V call is TRBV30, the J call TRBJ1-5, with a possible D match to TRBD1 (5 bases). The length of the CDR3 is 15 residues. Germline V gene lookup returns CDR1 GTSNPN and CDR2 SVGIG (reference sequence). Trimming stripped 3 bases from V and 2 bases from J, with 14 bases between. The CDR3 reads CAWSSPGRGNQPQHF. CDR3 sequence (DNA): TGTGCCTGGAGCTCGCCGGGGCGCGGCAATCAGCCCCAGCATTTT.

This chain links TRBV2 with TRBJ2-2; weak D call: TRBD1 (6 bases). V was cut by 1 base and J by 1 base, with 7 bases left in between. The CDR3 totals 15 residues. Per the germline V gene, CDR1 is SNHLY and CDR2 is FYNNEI. The CDR3 DNA reads TGTGCCAGCAGTGAAGGGGGGCAGAACACCGGGGAGCTGTTTTTT. This codes for CASSEGGQNTGELFF.

This clonotype was recorded many times. This sequence joins TRBV4-3 and TRBJ2-7; 10 bases fit TRBD1. V trimming: 3 bases; J trimming: 2 bases; junction bases outside the gene matches: 4. Germline V gene sequence: CDR1 LGHNA, CDR2 YSLEER. This CDR3 is built from 15 residues. Here the CDR3 reads CASSHTGTGAYEQYF. The CDR3, as DNA: TGCGCCAGCAGCCACACCGGGACAGGGGCCTACGAGCAGTACTTC.

This clonotype was counted many times. The chain links TRBV7-9 to TRBJ2-7; 8 bases are shared with TRBD1. CDR3 length: 13 amino acids. Germline CDR1 SEHNR, CDR2 FQNEAQ (reference sequence). The junction had 7 bases not matched to a gene; V was cut back by 8 bases and J by 4 bases. This chain's CDR3 is CASGGTGDYEQYF. The CDR3 DNA follows: TGTGCCAGCGGCGGGACAGGCGATTACGAGCAGTACTTC.

In this sample, this clonotype turned up many times. The V and J genes are TRBV15 and TRBJ1-5; D not certain. V gave up 5 bases and J gave up 3 bases, with 14 bases separating them. CDR1 LNHNV and CDR2 YYDKDF come from the germline V gene (reference sequence). The CDR3 contains 15 residues. Here the CDR3 reads CATSGATGSNQPQHF. CDR3 coding DNA: TGTGCCACCAGCGGAGCCACGGGTTCCAATCAGCCCCAGCATTTT. Full variable domain (rest looked up from reference TRBV15 and TRBJ1-5): DAMVIQNPRYQVTQFGKPVTLSCSQTLNHNVMYWYQQKSSQAPKLLFHYYDKDFNNEADTPDNFQSRRPNTSFCFLDIRSPGLGDTAMYLCATSGATGSNQPQHFGDGTRLSIL.

This clonotype was detected many times. J is TRBJ1-1 and V is TRBV10-3; TRBD1 might be the D (6 bases). Germline V gene lookup returns CDR1 ENHRY and CDR2 SYGVKD. V dropped 4 bases and J dropped 2 bases, with 11 bases sitting between them. The CDR3 runs to 14 residues. The DNA of the CDR3 is TGTGCCATCAGTGTGGGGGGCGCTAACACTGAAGCTTTCTTT. It is translated as CAISVGGANTEAFF.

This clonotype was seen more than once but under ten times. For the CDR3, the DNA is TGTGCCAGCAGCCGCCGGGACAGGGGTATCAACGAGCAGTACTTC. This sequence encodes CASSRRDRGINEQYF. The chain recombines TRBV7-9 with TRBJ2-7, with 10 nucleotides matching TRBD1. The V segment lost 5 bases and the J segment 5 bases; nucleotides outside the gene matches: 9. CDR3 length equals 15 residues. Germline V gives CDR1 SEHNR, CDR2 FQNEAQ (reference sequence). Combining the CDR3 with reference TRBV7-9 and TRBJ2-7 gives the whole variable domain DTGVSQNPRHKITKRGQNVTFRCDPISEHNRLYWYRQTLGQGPEFLTYFQNEAQLEKSRLLSDRFSAERPKGSFSTLEIQRTEQGDSAMYLCASSRRDRGINEQYFGPGTRLTVT.

The V call is TRBV10-3, the J call TRBJ1-1; no reliable D call. CDR3 size: 13 residues. In germline, CDR1 is ENHRY, CDR2 SYGVKD. Between the trimmed V and J ends, which lost 4 bases and 0 bases, there was a span of 6 bases. CDR3 coding DNA: TGTGCCATCAGTGTGCCCATGAACACTGAAGCTTTCTTT. Protein sequence: CAISVPMNTEAFF.

This clonotype was observed at least ten times. The chain's CDR3 is CASSFRQGVFTEAFF. As DNA, the CDR3 is TGTGCCAGCAGTTTCAGACAGGGGGTTTTCACTGAAGCTTTCTTT. V is TRBV2 and J is TRBJ1-1; 9 nucleotides match TRBD1. Germline loops: CDR1 SNHLY, CDR2 FYNNEI. The J segment lost 4 bases and the V segment lost 5 bases, leaving 8 bases of the junction unmatched. The CDR3 loop spans 15 amino acids.